The source of this T cell receptor beta chain is a study of identical twins. Template switching introduced a universal primer site, and the cDNA bore unique molecular identifiers. TCRdb recomputed calls from the 5' RACE reads with MiXCR, one row per CDR3 protein. The sample carries about 530,000 distinct CDR3 sequences, more than 20% recorded once. Germline CDR1 and CDR2: SGHAT and FQDESV (reference sequence). This CDR3 spans 19 amino acids. Trimming took 1 base from V and 5 from J, leaving 26 bases between them. The study, taken as a whole, reports: Surplus twin overlap in beta out-of-frame sequences was less pronounced. Out-of-frame alpha sequences that twins shared showed excess low generation probability.

This clonotype was observed a few times. The antigen remains unidentified. These data also formed part of another study, on yellow fever vaccine responses in identical twins.

The sequence derives from a woman under 30 in good health. This chain joins TRBV11-1 and TRBJ2-5; D is tentatively TRBD1 or TRBD2 (5 bases each). The sample comprised CD4+ T cells sorted from blood. The CDR3 sequence is CASSLGSSGTDPLGETQYF. CDR3 coding DNA: TGTGCCAGCAGCTTAGGATCCTCCGGGACGGATCCCCTGGGGGAGACCCAGTACTTC.